This T cell receptor beta chain was sequenced in a study of STAT5B mutations in CD4+ large granular lymphocyte leukemia. Overall study findings and caveats: Top patient clones used TRBV06 genes more often: 8/27 versus 2/35 in controls.

CD4+ T-LGLL patients came from Padova, Helsinki and Shinshu hematology units. About this clone: The antigen is undetermined.

Germline V lookup: CDR1 SGHTA, CDR2 FQGNSA. CDR3 length: 13 residues. V gave up 4 bases and J gave up 7 bases, with 11 bases separating them. Original data processing: The detection floor for productive clonotype frequency was 2.59 x 10-5. Sequencing was performed with immunoSEQ multiplex PCR; in TCRdb, only in-frame clones are kept and a portion is missing. V and J calls and clone size come straight from that table; D and trimming were deduced from the DNA. Among 1,500 to 2,000 clones listed, roughly 80% were seen once. The rearrangement joins TRBV7-2 to TRBJ1-5; no clear D gene. Sequencing input: PBMCs. The sequence came from a woman aged 65 to 85 with CD4+ T-cell large granular lymphocyte leukemia. CDR3 in DNA: TGTGCCAGCAGCTCCGGTCCCGGGCAGCCCCAGCATTTT. Translation: CASSSGPGQPQHF.